The table lists the clone carrying this T cell receptor (beta chain) with a few counts. Its cognate antigen is unknown. As to time point: late sampling 161 to 241 days after vaccination in a few convalescent patients. This sample's treatment: approximately 11-day PBMC culture with coronavirus spike peptide pools or control peptides (ViraFEST assay). An Oncomine TCR Beta short-read assay was used to sequence the DNA from cultured CD4+ T cells. Investigators isolated genomic DNA from cultured CD4+ T cells. TCRdb analysed the PCR reads with MiXCR anew, one entry per CDR3 protein. The table lists 20,000 to 25,000 distinct CDR3 sequences, roughly 33% of them singletons. The sample belongs to a study of vaccination and CD4 T cells after COVID-19. Per germline, CDR1 SEHNR and CDR2 FQNEAQ (reference sequence). CDR3 length: 17 amino acids. The ends were cut back, 1 base at V and 3 bases at J, with 18 bases in the middle.

This clonotype originated in a human donor who had recovered from COVID-19. V and J are TRBV7-9 and TRBJ1-2; possible D gene TRBD1, 5 bases. The sequencing here drew on CD4+ T cells from blood, cultured in vitro, taken about 7 months after SARS-CoV-2 vaccination. CDR3 bases: TGTGCCAGCAGCTTAGATAGGCTCGCAGGGTCCCACTATGGCTACACCTTC. This gives the protein CASSLDRLAGSHYGYTF.